The 24 T cell receptor beta chains in this list originate from one sample, sequenced in a study of blood T cell repertoires in COVID-19. Some clones are missing from TCRdb's copy, which holds only in-frame ones; the method was immunoSEQ multiplex PCR. The sample lists 40,000 to 55,000 clones, around nine tenths occurring once. The material sequenced was peripheral blood. The source of these receptors is a woman older than 75 with acute or convalescent COVID-19.

J is TRBJ2-5 and V is TRBV9; 13 bases map to TRBD2. The CDR3 consists of 16 residues. CDR1 SGDLS and CDR2 YYNGEE come from the germline V gene. The ends lost 3 bases at V and 5 bases at J; junction bases unmatched: 7. The CDR3 region has the DNA TGTGCCAGCAGCGCGCACGGACTAGCGGGAGTGGAGACCCAGTACTTC. This translates into CASSAHGLAGVETQYF.

V gene TRBV7-2 combines with J gene TRBJ2-1; 13 positions match TRBD2. The CDR3 has 16 residues. Germline-derived CDR1 and CDR2 are SGHTA and FQGNSA. The V segment lost 5 bases and the J segment 6 bases; nucleotides outside the gene matches: 7. The CDR3 loop is CASSIPGLAGINEQFF. The DNA for the CDR3 is TGTGCCAGCAGCATCCCGGGACTAGCGGGAATCAATGAGCAGTTCTTC.

V and J are TRBV3-1 (or the pseudogene TRBV3-2) and TRBJ1-5; TRBD1 matches 9 bases. V was clipped by 1 base and J by 5 bases; unmatched bases: 0. CDR3 length: 14 amino acids. The V gene's germline CDR1 is LGHDT and CDR2 YNNKEL (reference sequence). DNA of the CDR3: TGTGCCAGCAGCCAAGGGACAGGGGATCAGCCCCAGCATTTT. This sequence encodes CASSQGTGDQPQHF.

The V call is TRBV28, the J call TRBJ1-2, with TRBD1 matching 7 bases. CDR1 and CDR2 (germline): MDHEN, SYDVKM. Unmatched junction bases numbered 17, after V lost 5 bases and J lost 11 bases. This CDR3 comprises 15 residues. The CDR3 loop reads CASSLQTTRGLRYTF. The CDR3 coding sequence is TGTGCCAGCAGTCTCCAAACAACGAGGGGGCTTAGGTACACCTTC.

CDR3 in DNA: TGTGCCTGGAGTCTTACTAGCGGGAGGGATACCGGGGAGCTGTTTTTT. Protein: CAWSLTSGRDTGELFF. This chain links TRBV30 with TRBJ2-2, with 13 bases fitting TRBD2. The CDR3 runs 16 residues. The germline V gene encodes CDR1 GTSNPN and CDR2 SVGIG (reference sequence). V lost 2 bases, J lost 5 bases, and 5 bases stayed unmatched. Together with reference TRBV30 and TRBJ2-2, the CDR3 gives the full variable domain: SQTIHQWPATLVQPVGSPLSLECTVEGTSNPNLYWYRQAAGRGLQLLFYSVGIGQISSEVPQNLSASRPQDRQFILSSKKLLLSDSGFYLCAWSLTSGRDTGELFFGEGSRLTVL.

This clone appeared a few times. The V and J genes are TRBV6-4 and TRBJ2-7; 9 positions agree with TRBD2. The V and J ends lost 0 bases and 4 bases, in that order; junction bases with no gene match: 10. Germline V CDR1 and CDR2: MRHNA, SNTAGT. The CDR3 runs to 17 residues. The CDR3 region is CASSDSIGSGSLYEQYF. The DNA for the CDR3 is TGTGCCAGCAGTGACTCGATCGGTAGCGGGAGCTTATACGAGCAGTACTTC.

The chain couples TRBV6-5 to TRBJ1-6; TRBD1 aligns across 9 bases. The germline gives CDR1 MNHEY, CDR2 SVGAGI. V lost 6 bases to trimming and J lost 11 bases; unmatched junction nucleotides: 11. The CDR3 length is 15 residues. The CDR3 sequence is CASRLGQGGRPPLHF. The CDR3 DNA reads TGTGCCAGCAGATTGGGACAGGGTGGAAGGCCACCCCTCCACTTT.

J is TRBJ2-7 and V is TRBV30; 8 bases match TRBD1. This CDR3 contains 14 residues. With 3 bases clipped from V and 0 bases from J, the junction kept 4 bases outside the gene matches. Germline loops: CDR1 GTSNPN, CDR2 SVGIG (reference sequence). CDR3 sequence: CAWRGGQGSYEQYF. As DNA, the CDR3 is TGTGCCTGGAGGGGAGGACAGGGCTCCTACGAGCAGTACTTC.

The rearrangement uses TRBV15 and TRBJ2-4, with D possibly TRBD2 on 6 matching bases. Germline V lookup: CDR1 LNHNV, CDR2 YYDKDF (reference sequence). The CDR3 is 14 residues long. The V gene lost 6 bases and the J gene lost 8 bases, with 17 bases spanning the gap. The CDR3 sequence: CATRAGGPGDIQYF. CDR3 coding DNA: TGTGCCACCAGGGCCGGCGGGCCGGGGGACATTCAGTACTTC.

This clone was picked up one time. The rearrangement joins TRBV4-1 to TRBJ1-2, with TRBD1 identical over 7 bases. Per the germline V gene, CDR1 is MGHRA and CDR2 is YSYEKL. This CDR3 comprises 17 residues. V dropped 0 bases and J dropped 0; count of bases not matched to a gene: 7. The CDR3 loop is CASSQDSLGTANYGYTF. The DNA for the CDR3 is TGCGCCAGCAGCCAAGATAGTTTAGGGACAGCTAACTATGGCTACACCTTC.

The V and J genes are TRBV5-5 and TRBJ2-2; D not resolved. The length of the CDR3 is 17 residues. The germline V and J ends were trimmed by 2 bases and 0 bases, with 14 bases remaining between them. Germline CDR1 reads SGHKS; CDR2 reads YYEKEE (reference sequence). This chain's CDR3 is CASSFSLLFANTGELFF. CDR3 in DNA: TGTGCCAGCAGCTTTAGTTTATTGTTCGCGAACACCGGGGAGCTGTTTTTT.

The rearrangement uses TRBV15 and TRBJ1-5; D remains ambiguous. The germline V gene has CDR1 LNHNV and CDR2 YYDKDF (reference sequence). V dropped 2 bases and J dropped 2 bases, with 10 bases sitting between them. The CDR3 is 15 amino acids. Here the CDR3 reads CATSRPASGNQPQHF. The CDR3 DNA reads as TGTGCCACCAGCAGACCCGCTTCGGGCAATCAGCCCCAGCATTTT.

CDR3 DNA: TGTGCCAGCAGCGTAGACGGACAGGGGGTTTATGGCTACACCTTC. Translated, it gives CASSVDGQGVYGYTF. The chain combines TRBV9 with TRBJ1-2, with 10 bases identical to TRBD1. After removal of 0 bases from V and 5 bases from J, the junction contained 4 bases not matched to a gene. The CDR3 totals 15 residues. Germline loops: CDR1 SGDLS, CDR2 YYNGEE.

The chain has TRBV6-5 and TRBJ2-2, with a tentative D call TRBD1 (6 bases). The V and J ends lost 4 bases and 6 bases respectively, with 15 bases between them. The CDR3 is 15 amino acids. Germline CDR1 is MNHEY and CDR2 is SVGAGI. CDR3 coding DNA: TGTGCCAGCAGTTTCGACAGGAAGGGACCCGGGGAGCTGTTTTTT. Protein product: CASSFDRKGPGELFF.

The chain joins TRBV7-2 to TRBJ2-7, with D possibly TRBD2 on 6 matching bases. CDR3 length: 19 amino acids. The V gene's germline CDR1 is SGHTA and CDR2 FQGNSA. Trimming removed 0 bases from V and 2 bases from J, with 23 bases in between. The CDR3 DNA reads as TGTGCCAGCAGCTTAGCGACCCGGAGTGGGGCTAGCGTCGCCTACGAGCAGTACTTC. It codes for CASSLATRSGASVAYEQYF.

V gene TRBV7-6 combines with J gene TRBJ2-7, with D hard to call. The CDR3 totals 12 residues. Trimming cost V 2 bases and J 3 bases, with 5 bases left between them. Germline CDR1 is SGHVS and CDR2 is FNYEAQ. In DNA form, the CDR3 reads TGTGCCAGCAGCTTACTAGACTACGAGCAGTACTTC. Its protein product is CASSLLDYEQYF.

The J gene is TRBJ2-5, the V gene TRBV7-9, with D maybe TRBD1 (6 bases). The CDR3 runs 14 residues. Trimming left V 0 bases short and J 5 bases short, with 10 bases between. Germline loops: CDR1 SEHNR, CDR2 FQNEAQ (reference sequence). The CDR3 DNA reads as TGTGCCAGCAGCTTAGCCCACCAGGGGGAGACCCAGTACTTC. Protein sequence: CASSLAHQGETQYF.

V gene TRBV7-2 combines with J gene TRBJ1-5; no reliable D call. There are 14 residues in the CDR3. Trimming took off 3 bases at V and 1 base at J, with 7 bases between the two ends. The germline V gene has CDR1 SGHTA and CDR2 FQGNSA. The CDR3 DNA is TGTGCCAGCAGCTTTCTAGGCAGCAATCAGCCCCAGCATTTT. Protein product: CASSFLGSNQPQHF.

The rearrangement uses TRBV9 and TRBJ2-5; 12 bases line up with TRBD2. CDR1 and CDR2 (germline): SGDLS, YYNGEE. The CDR3 totals 16 residues. J lost 2 bases, V lost 6 bases, and 8 bases had no gene match. This CDR3 reads CASNSYGTSGQETQYF. CDR3 DNA: TGTGCCAGCAACTCATACGGGACTAGCGGGCAAGAGACCCAGTACTTC.

V usage is TRBV6-2 or TRBV6-3 and J usage is TRBJ1-5; D is ambiguous. The germline V gene encodes CDR1 MNHEY and CDR2 SVGEGT. The CDR3 extends over 13 amino acids. Trimming shortened V by 6 bases and J by 4 bases, and 10 bases separated the two germline ends. CDR3 residues: CASSRNGNQPQHF. The DNA of the CDR3 is TGTGCCAGCAGCCGTAACGGTAATCAGCCCCAGCATTTT.

This clone was observed a few times. V gene TRBV2 combines with J gene TRBJ1-1, with TRBD1 as a possible D gene (5 bases). V was clipped by 10 bases and J by 3 bases, with 21 bases between them. This CDR3 spans 15 amino acids. CDR1 SNHLY and CDR2 FYNNEI come from the germline V gene. CDR3 DNA sequence: TGTGCCACTCGACGTGGGGGGAGTCCCGACACTGAAGCTTTCTTT. Encoded protein: CATRRGGSPDTEAFF.

This chain joins TRBV7-3 and TRBJ1-1; D is possibly TRBD1 (6 bases). The V end lost 5 bases, the J end lost 2 bases, and 9 bases lay between the germline ends. The germline CDR1 and CDR2 sequences are SGHTA and FQGTGA. This CDR3 is built from 13 residues. The CDR3 DNA follows: TGTGCCAGCAGCCAGGGACAAAACACTGAAGCTTTCTTT. Amino acids: CASSQGQNTEAFF.

The rearrangement uses TRBV7-8 and TRBJ2-7, with 7 bases that match TRBD2. V gave up 3 bases and J gave up 6 bases; unmatched junction bases: 11. Germline CDR1 is SGHVS and CDR2 is FQNEAQ. This CDR3 spans 15 amino acids. DNA for the CDR3: TGTGCCAGCAGCTTCGGGTGGGAGGGTGTCGGCGAGCAGTACTTC. Its protein is CASSFGWEGVGEQYF. The variable domain in full, with the rest retrieved from reference TRBV7-8 and TRBJ2-7, is GAGVSQSPRYKVAKRGQDVALRCDPISGHVSLFWYQQALGQGPEFLTYFQNEAQLDKSGLPSDRFFAERPEGSVSTLKIQRTQQEDSAVYLCASSFGWEGVGEQYFGPGTRLTVT.

The V and J genes are TRBV4-3 and TRBJ1-6; no clear D. This CDR3 region has 15 residues. Germline V CDR1 and CDR2: LGHNA, YSLEER. V lost 0 bases to trimming and J lost 7 bases, with 10 bases between them. This chain's CDR3 is CASSQEPGWNSPLHF. The CDR3 DNA reads as TGCGCCAGCAGCCAAGAACCGGGGTGGAATTCACCCCTCCACTTT.